These T cell receptor beta chains were read from a single sample in a study of blood T cell repertoires in COVID-19. Method: immunoSEQ multiplex PCR; TCRdb's copy keeps in-frame clones and lacks some. This table holds hundreds of thousands of clones, around 90% found once. Source material: peripheral blood. Source of these receptors: a woman aged 18-35 years with acute or convalescent COVID-19. The CDR3 runs from the conserved cysteine through the conserved F or W. D genes are given only for firm matches. Size is omitted from some rows. Given values are once, few, many or a class for expanded clones.

>TRBV19|TRBJ2-1|TRBD1|14|NA
TGTGCCAGTAGTTCCGGGACAGGGGGGAGTGAGCAGTTCTTC
CASSSGTGGSEQFF
>TRBV6-5|TRBJ1-2|NA|14|NA
TGTGCCAGCAGCGCCACTCGGGGGAACTATGGCTACACCTTC
CASSATRGNYGYTF
>TRBV9|TRBJ1-2|TRBD1|15|NA
TGTGCCAGCAGTTTAGCTACAGGGGAAGGCAATGGCTACACCTTC
CASSLATGEGNGYTF
>TRBV6-2/TRBV6-3|TRBJ2-2|TRBD1|16|NA
TGTGCCAGCAGTTACCCGCCGGGACAGCGCACCGGGGAGCTGTTTTTT
CASSYPPGQRTGELFF
>TRBV19|TRBJ1-1|TRBD1|15|NA
TGTGCCAGTAGTTTTGCCGGGACAGGGGGTTTAGAAGCTTTCTTT
CASSFAGTGGLEAFF
>TRBV7-2|TRBJ2-7|TRBD1|14|NA
TGTGCCAGCAGCTTATCAAGGGACAGGGTCGAGCAGTACTTC
CASSLSRDRVEQYF
>TRBV6-2/TRBV6-3|TRBJ2-7|TRBD1|14|NA
TGTGCCAGCAGTTCTACAGGGGACGGCAACGAGCAGTACTTC
CASSSTGDGNEQYF
>TRBV5-4|TRBJ1-1|TRBD1|15|once
TGTGCCAGCAGCGCCCCGAACAGGGGGAACACTGAAGCTTTCTTT
CASSAPNRGNTEAFF
>TRBV11-2|TRBJ1-4|NA|15|NA
TGTGCCAGCCGAAAAGCGTCCTCCTGGAATGAAAAACTGTTTTTT
CASRKASSWNEKLFF
>TRBV19|TRBJ1-2|NA|13|NA
TGTGCCAGTAGGCCAGGGGCTAACTATGGCTACACCTTC
CASRPGANYGYTF
>TRBV29-1|TRBJ1-4|TRBD1|13|once
TGCAGCGTCCCAGGGGGGACTAATGAAAAACTGTTTTTT
CSVPGGTNEKLFF
>TRBV28|TRBJ1-2|TRBD1|15|NA
TGTGCCAGCAGTCAGCTGACAGGGGAGGACTATGGCTACACCTTC
CASSQLTGEDYGYTF
>TRBV3-1/TRBV3-2|TRBJ1-6|NA|13|NA
TGTGCCAGCAGCCAAGATCCCCTTTCACCCCTCCACTTT
CASSQDPLSPLHF
>TRBV11-2|TRBJ2-7|NA|14|NA
TGTGCCAGCAGCTTAGATTTGACAGACTACGAGCAGTACTTC
CASSLDLTDYEQYF
>TRBV5-5|TRBJ2-7|NA|15|NA
TGTGCCAGCAGCCAACTGAGCGAGGTCGGCTACGAGCAGTACTTC
CASSQLSEVGYEQYF
>TRBV19|TRBJ1-1|NA|10|NA
TGTGCTGTGGACAGTCTCTATCATATCTTT
CAVDSLYHIF
>TRBV7-9|TRBJ1-2|TRBD1|13|NA
TGTGCCAGCAGCATTAAGGGGGCTTATGGCTACACCTTC
CASSIKGAYGYTF
>TRBV6-2/TRBV6-3|TRBJ2-2|TRBD1|15|NA
TGTGCCAGCAGTTTCGACAGGGCGAACACCGGGGAGCTGTTTTTT
CASSFDRANTGELFF
>TRBV9|TRBJ1-4|NA|16|NA
TGTGCCAGCAGCGTAGATTACGGAGCAACTAATGAAAAACTGTTTTTT
CASSVDYGATNEKLFF
>TRBV4-3|TRBJ1-2|NA|15|NA
TGCGCCAGCAGCCAAGAAGGATCGACAGGTTATGGCTACACCTTC
CASSQEGSTGYGYTF
>TRBV18|TRBJ1-1|NA|13|few
TGTGCCAGCTCACCGCTAGGGAACACTGAAGCTTTCTTT
CASSPLGNTEAFF
>TRBV7-6|TRBJ1-4|NA|17|once
TGTGCCAGCAGCTTAGGGGGCGCACAGTGGGGCCATGAAAAACTGTTTTTT
CASSLGGAQWGHEKLFF
>TRBV19|TRBJ1-5|TRBD1|15|NA
TGTGCCAGTACCGCGGACAGGCAACCCAATCAGCCCCAGCATTTT
CASTADRQPNQPQHF
>TRBV3-1/TRBV3-2|TRBJ1-2|NA|14|NA
TGTGCCAGCAGCCCCAGGACAGCAAACTATGGCTACACCTTC
CASSPRTANYGYTF
>TRBV5-1|TRBJ1-3|TRBD1|15|NA
TGCGCCAGCCGGCGGGACAGGGCCTCTGGAAACACCATATATTTT
CASRRDRASGNTIYF
>TRBV2|TRBJ2-2|TRBD2|16|NA
TGTGCCAGCATTTTTAGCGGGGGGAAGTACACCGGGGAGCTGTTTTTT
CASIFSGGKYTGELFF